These 24 T cell receptor beta chains were all obtained from the same sample, sequenced in a study of vaccination effects on CD4 cells after COVID-19. Viral peptide pools were used in the ViraFEST assay to expand antigen-specific CD4+ T cells, and sequencing came afterward. Culturing for 10 days preceded CD4+ T cell isolation. Two doses of BNT162b2 or mRNA-1273 vaccine were administered to participants. These receptors lack a known antigen. Some clones are missing from TCRdb's copy, which holds only in-frame ones; the method was immunoSEQ multiplex PCR. The table has about 26,000 clones, nearly 80% seen once. The specimen was CD4+ T cells from PBMCs cultured with SARS-CoV-2 spike peptides, collected after COVID-19 vaccination. The receptors were gathered from a human donor who received a COVID-19 vaccine. Some clones in this sample may be carry-over from other donors' samples.

This chain connects TRBV7-9 to TRBJ2-2, with 9 bases aligning to TRBD2. V lost 4 bases to trimming and J lost 4 bases; unmatched junction nucleotides: 4. The CDR3 loop spans 15 amino acids. CDR1 SEHNR and CDR2 FQNEAQ come from the germline V gene (reference sequence). The CDR3 sequence is CASSSRGGTTGELFF. The CDR3 DNA sequence: TGTGCCAGCAGCTCGCGGGGGGGTACCACCGGGGAGCTGTTTTTT.

Remarks on this clone: Compared with germline, one end of the junction differs, possibly owing to a read error. The chain has TRBV5-4 and TRBJ2-5; D unclear. The CDR3 covers 15 residues. Germline-derived CDR1 and CDR2 are SGHNT and YYREEE (reference sequence). The CDR3 loop is CASSSRRGVEEIQYF. The CDR3 DNA reads TGTGCCAGCAGCTCTAGGCGTGGGGTAGAAGAGATCCAGTACTTC. The complete variable domain, with remaining parts taken from reference TRBV5-4 and TRBJ2-5, reads ETGVTQSPTHLIKTRGQQVTLRCSSQSGHNTVSWYQQALGQGPQFIFQYYREEENGRGNFPPRFSGLQFPNYSSELNVNALELDDSALYLCASSSRRGVEEIQYFGPGTRLLVL.

This clone was counted once. The rearrangement uses TRBV11-2 and TRBJ2-6; D is possibly TRBD2 (6 bases). The V end lost 5 bases, the J end lost 1 base, and 9 bases lay between the germline ends. The CDR3 spans 15 residues. The germline V gene has CDR1 SGHAT and CDR2 FQNNGV. The CDR3 is CASSPSGSGANVLTF. CDR3 nucleotides: TGTGCCAGCAGCCCCAGCGGGTCTGGGGCCAACGTCCTGACTTTC.

The chain employs TRBV10-1 and TRBJ2-2; TRBD1 agrees at 7 bases. The CDR3 loop spans 12 amino acids. V shed 6 bases, J shed 6 bases, and the junction held 1 base outside the gene matches. Germline CDR1 and CDR2: WNHNN and SYGVQD (reference sequence). CDR3 nucleotides: TGCGCCAGCAGAGGACAGGCCGGGGAGCTGTTTTTT. Its protein product is CASRGQAGELFF.

The gene calls are TRBV27 and TRBJ2-5; TRBD1 is a possible D gene (7 bases). The length of the CDR3 is 16 residues. Trimming left V 5 bases short and J 5 bases short, with 21 bases between. CDR1 MNHEY and CDR2 SMNVEV come from the germline V gene (reference sequence). The CDR3 region has the DNA TGTGCCAGCAGTCCGAAAGACAGGGCGGGGCCCGAGACCCAGTACTTC. It yields the protein CASSPKDRAGPETQYF.

The chain employs TRBV19 and TRBJ2-4; TRBD1 aligns across 7 bases. Germline CDR1 and CDR2: LNHDA and SQIVND (reference sequence). Trimming took 7 bases from V and 7 from J; bases not matched to a gene: 10. The CDR3 spans 14 residues. As DNA, the CDR3 is TGTGCCAGTAACAACGACAGGGTCGATAACATTCAGTACTTC. Translating gives CASNNDRVDNIQYF.

The gene calls are TRBV7-8 and TRBJ2-6; D is unclear. The length of the CDR3 is 15 residues. Trimming removed 1 base at V and 4 bases at J, with 8 bases between. The germline V gene encodes CDR1 SGHVS and CDR2 FQNEAQ. The CDR3 coding sequence is TGTGCCAGCAGCTTAGGTGCAGCCGGGGCCAACGTCCTGACTTTC. Its translation is CASSLGAAGANVLTF.

There are a few counts of this clone. The chain joins TRBV7-6 to TRBJ1-3; D is uncertain. V was clipped by 1 base and J by 0 bases, with 4 bases between them. The CDR3 has 14 amino acids. Germline V gene data show CDR1 as SGHVS and CDR2 as FNYEAQ. CDR3 sequence: CASSLVSSGNTIYF. For the CDR3, the DNA is TGTGCCAGCAGCTTAGTTAGCTCTGGAAACACCATATATTTT.

The chain combines TRBV6-6 with TRBJ1-2; D not certain. Deletions cut 7 bases from V and 4 bases from J, with 10 bases between. From germline, CDR1 is MNHNY and CDR2 SVGAGI (reference sequence). The CDR3 totals 12 residues. CDR3 nucleotides: TGTGCCAGCAACTTACGGGGCTATGGCTACACCTTC. Amino acid sequence: CASNLRGYGYTF.

The V and J genes are TRBV9 and TRBJ2-1, with a possible D match to TRBD1 (6 bases). There are 17 residues in the CDR3. Germline V gene lookup returns CDR1 SGDLS and CDR2 YYNGEE. Trimming cost V 2 bases and J 0 bases, with 15 bases left between them. DNA for the CDR3: TGTGCCAGCAGCGTTGCAGGGGCCCCTAGCTCCTACAATGAGCAGTTCTTC. Translation gives CASSVAGAPSSYNEQFF.

The chain combines TRBV19 with TRBJ1-2; no clear D. Looked up from germline, CDR1 is LNHDA and CDR2 is SQIVND (reference sequence). V lost 5 bases and J lost 0, with 7 bases in between. CDR3 length: 13 residues. Here the CDR3 DNA reads TGTGCCAGTAGTTTCCAAGCTAACTATGGCTACACCTTC. Protein sequence: CASSFQANYGYTF.

The CDR3, as DNA: TGTGCCAGCTCACCAGGGCAGGGGGGCTTTATCCGCGAGCAGTACGTC. Translation gives CASSPGQGGFIREQYV. The genes are TRBV18 and TRBJ2-7, with D perhaps matching TRBD1 (7 bases). The germline V gene has CDR1 KGHSH and CDR2 LQKENI. Trimming shortened V by 2 bases and J by 6 bases, and 20 bases separated the two germline ends. The CDR3 runs 16 residues.

This rearrangement joins TRBV28 to TRBJ1-2, with no clear D. There are 13 residues in the CDR3. Germline-derived CDR1 and CDR2 are MDHEN and SYDVKM. Trimming removed 3 bases at V and 0 bases at J, with 5 bases between. The CDR3 DNA sequence: TGTGCCAGCAGTTTCGGCCCTAACTATGGCTACACCTTC. Protein: CASSFGPNYGYTF.

This clone has only one observation. CDR3 residues: CASSISQGATTGELFF. CDR3 DNA: TGTGCCAGCTCAATTTCTCAGGGCGCGACTACCGGGGAGCTGTTTTTT. The chain employs TRBV18 and TRBJ2-2; a weak D match, TRBD1 (5 bases). Between the trimmed V and J ends, which lost 5 bases and 5 bases, there was a span of 18 bases. The V gene's germline CDR1 is KGHSH and CDR2 LQKENI. The CDR3 has 16 amino acids.

This chain links TRBV5-1 with TRBJ2-1; D is unclear. V shed 3 bases and J shed 0 bases, with 10 bases lying between them. The germline V gene has CDR1 SGHRS and CDR2 YFSETQ. The CDR3 totals 15 residues. CDR3 sequence (DNA): TGCGCCAGCAGCTCACAGCGAAGCTCCTACAATGAGCAGTTCTTC. It specifies CASSSQRSSYNEQFF.

This chain uses TRBV20-1 with TRBJ1-2; D is ambiguous. Germline V gene lookup returns CDR1 DFQATT and CDR2 SNEGSKA (reference sequence). The CDR3 loop spans 11 amino acids. V dropped 3 bases and J dropped 4 bases, with 6 bases sitting between them. CDR3 region: CSASPSYGYTF. The CDR3 nucleotides are TGCAGTGCTAGCCCCAGCTATGGCTACACCTTC.

This rearrangement joins TRBV3-1 (or the pseudogene TRBV3-2) to TRBJ2-1; 9 positions agree with TRBD1. The junction had 11 bases not matched to a gene; V was cut back by 5 bases and J by 9 bases. The CDR3 is made up of 15 amino acids. Germline loops: CDR1 LGHDT, CDR2 YNNKEL (reference sequence). CDR3 protein: CASSSPDRGWFEQFF. The CDR3 DNA sequence: TGTGCCAGCAGCTCCCCGGACAGGGGCTGGTTTGAGCAGTTCTTC.

V and J are TRBV3-1 (or the pseudogene TRBV3-2) and TRBJ2-2; TRBD1 might be the D (6 bases). CDR1 is LGHDT and CDR2 is YNNKEL in the germline V gene (reference sequence). This CDR3 has 16 residues. With 1 base removed from V and 5 bases from J, the gap between germline ends came to 14 bases. The CDR3 DNA reads TGTGCCAGCAGCCAAGGGGGGCGCGGTCTTACCGGGGAGCTGTTTTTT. Its protein product is CASSQGGRGLTGELFF.

The CDR3 DNA reads TGTGCCAGCAGCACTCGGACAGGGTTGGATGAGCAGTTCTTC. Translated: CASSTRTGLDEQFF. V and J are TRBV7-2 and TRBJ2-1; TRBD1 matches at 8 bases. CDR1 and CDR2 (germline): SGHTA, FQGNSA. This CDR3 has 14 amino acids. Trimming at V came to 5 bases and at J to 8 bases, leaving 8 bases not matched to a gene.

V usage is TRBV7-3 and J usage is TRBJ2-7; TRBD2 matches at 8 bases. Germline assignment: CDR1 SGHTA and CDR2 FQGTGA. This CDR3 is built from 17 residues. Trimming removed 5 bases from V and 6 bases from J; junction bases left unmatched: 18. The CDR3 here is CASSNSRDSAGGGEQYV. The CDR3 DNA reads TGTGCCAGCAGCAATAGCCGGGACTCGGCGGGGGGTGGCGAGCAGTACGTC.

The chain uses TRBV7-3 and TRBJ1-6, with D uncertain. Trimming took off 2 bases at V and 9 bases at J, with 8 bases between the two ends. This CDR3 has 13 amino acids. CDR1 is SGHTA and CDR2 is FQGTGA in the germline V gene. CDR3 bases: TGTGCCAGCAGCTTATATCTGGGTTCACCCCTCCACTTT. It yields the protein CASSLYLGSPLHF.

This chain uses TRBV5-5 with TRBJ2-1, with 7 bases identical to TRBD1. The V segment lost 3 bases and the J segment 6 bases; nucleotides outside the gene matches: 0. Per the germline V gene, CDR1 is SGHKS and CDR2 is YYEKEE (reference sequence). CDR3 length equals 12 residues. DNA of the CDR3: TGTGCCAGCAGCTGGACAGGCAATGAGCAGTTCTTC. Residues: CASSWTGNEQFF.

This chain uses TRBV7-9 with TRBJ1-4; possibly TRBD1 for D (5 bases). From germline, CDR1 is SEHNR and CDR2 FQNEAQ (reference sequence). V was shortened by 7 bases and J by 6 bases, with 15 bases between the two germline ends. This CDR3 has 14 amino acids. The CDR3 coding sequence is TGTGCCAGCACCCTCCAGGGAACGGATGAAAAACTGTTTTTT. It specifies CASTLQGTDEKLFF.

V usage is TRBV3-1 (or the pseudogene TRBV3-2) and J usage is TRBJ1-6; D uncertain. Trimming shortened V by 2 bases and J by 5 bases, and 1 base separated the two germline ends. Per the germline V gene, CDR1 is LGHDT and CDR2 is YNNKEL (reference sequence). This CDR3 is built from 12 residues. The CDR3 DNA follows: TGTGCCAGCAGCCAAAATAATTCACCCCTCCACTTT. It is translated as CASSQNNSPLHF.